Following are 2 T cell receptor beta chains from one sample sequenced in a study. MiXCR, run by TCRdb on the RT-PCR reads, gives a single entry per CDR3 protein. Here the sample spans about 700,000 distinct CDR3 sequences, over 12% being singletons. What was sequenced was memory CD4+ T cells from blood. The receptor source for this set is a female donor in good health, serving as a healthy control.

This clonotype came up many times. The chain recombines TRBV7-2 with TRBJ2-7; D unresolved. From germline, CDR1 is SGHTA and CDR2 FQGNSA. The CDR3 has 13 residues. Trimming shortened V by 4 bases and J by 1 base, and 8 bases separated the two germline ends. The CDR3 DNA sequence: TGTGCCAGCAGCTCACGCCGGTCCTACGAGCAGTACTTC. Protein product: CASSSRRSYEQYF. Variable domain in full (rest from reference TRBV7-2 and TRBJ2-7): GAGVSQSPSNKVTEKGKDVELRCDPISGHTALYWYRQSLGQGLEFLIYFQGNSAPDKSGLPSDRFSAERTGGSVSTLTIQRTQQEDSAVYLCASSSRRSYEQYFGPGTRLTVT.

In this sample, this clonotype turned up many times. The rearrangement uses TRBV7-6 and TRBJ1-5; no firm D call. Germline lookup yields CDR1 SGHVS and CDR2 FNYEAQ. This CDR3 has 15 residues. Deletions cut 1 base from V and 6 bases from J, with 13 bases between. CDR3 protein: CASSLGSGEGQPQHF. The CDR3 bases are TGTGCCAGCAGCTTAGGCTCAGGTGAAGGTCAGCCCCAGCATTTT.